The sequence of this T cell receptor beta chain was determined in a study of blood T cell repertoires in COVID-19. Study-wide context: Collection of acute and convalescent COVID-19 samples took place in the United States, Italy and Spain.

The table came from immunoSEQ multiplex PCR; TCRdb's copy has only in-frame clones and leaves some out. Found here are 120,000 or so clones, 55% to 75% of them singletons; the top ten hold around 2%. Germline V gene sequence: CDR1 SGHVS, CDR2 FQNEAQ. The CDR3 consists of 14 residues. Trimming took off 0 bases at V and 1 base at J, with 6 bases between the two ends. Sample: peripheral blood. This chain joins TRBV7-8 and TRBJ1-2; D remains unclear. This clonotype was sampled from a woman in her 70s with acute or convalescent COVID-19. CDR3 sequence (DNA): TGTGCCAGCAGCTTAGCCCCACTTAACTATGGCTACACCTTC. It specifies CASSLAPLNYGYTF. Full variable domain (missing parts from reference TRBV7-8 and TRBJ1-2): GAGVSQSPRYKVAKRGQDVALRCDPISGHVSLFWYQQALGQGPEFLTYFQNEAQLDKSGLPSDRFFAERPEGSVSTLKIQRTQQEDSAVYLCASSLAPLNYGYTFGSGTRLTVV.